One and the same sample provided the 14 T cell receptor beta chains below, sequenced in a study of cytomegalovirus exposure and HLA in healthy donors. A multiplex PCR was run with 60 Vbeta primers and 13 Jbeta primers. Here immunoSEQ multiplex PCR was the method, and the copy in TCRdb shows in-frame clones only, minus some. The sample yields about 140,000 clones, about four fifths seen once. Material for sequencing was PBMCs. All receptors derive from a woman in her thirties or forties in good health and CMV-seropositive.

This clone was found a few times. The chain employs TRBV6-6 and TRBJ1-5, with a tentative D call TRBD1 (5 bases). Germline values: CDR1 MNHNY, CDR2 SVGAGI (reference sequence). The CDR3 covers 16 residues. Trimming cost V 2 bases and J 2 bases, with 13 bases left between them. This CDR3 is CASSYGGVRGNQPQHF. The CDR3 DNA reads as TGTGCCAGCAGTTACGGGGGGGTCAGGGGCAATCAGCCCCAGCATTTT.

This clone was recorded a few times. The chain recombines TRBV18 with TRBJ2-5, with 9 bases aligning to TRBD2. The CDR3 sequence is 15 residues long. Germline V gives CDR1 KGHSH, CDR2 LQKENI. The V segment lost 5 bases and the J segment 5 bases; nucleotides outside the gene matches: 9. The CDR3 nucleotides are TGTGCCAGCTCAATCAACGGCGGGAGGGGTGAGACCCAGTACTTC. It is translated as CASSINGGRGETQYF.

The chain uses TRBV19 and TRBJ1-5; D gene uncertain. With 2 bases removed from V and 0 bases from J, the gap between germline ends came to 8 bases. CDR3 length: 15 residues. Germline values: CDR1 LNHDA, CDR2 SQIVND (reference sequence). CDR3 sequence: CASSILRHSNQPQHF. The CDR3 DNA reads TGTGCCAGTAGTATACTCAGGCATAGCAATCAGCCCCAGCATTTT. Using reference TRBV19 and TRBJ1-5 for the parts outside the CDR3, the full variable domain is DGGITQSPKYLFRKEGQNVTLSCEQNLNHDAMYWYRQDPGQGLRLIYYSQIVNDFQKGDIAEGYSVSREKKESFPLTVTSAQKNPTAFYLCASSILRHSNQPQHFGDGTRLSIL.

Regarding this clone: The same CDR3 can be traced to other DNA sequences in this sample. The chain is built from TRBV5-1 and TRBJ2-2; no clear D gene. The germline V gene has CDR1 SGHRS and CDR2 YFSETQ. Trimming left V 3 bases short and J 3 bases short, with 3 bases between. CDR3 length: 12 residues. As DNA, the CDR3 is TGCGCCAGCAGCTCTTACACCGGGGAGCTGTTTTTT. Amino acids: CASSSYTGELFF.

The chain carries TRBV18 and TRBJ1-4; no firm D call. Looked up from germline, CDR1 is KGHSH and CDR2 is LQKENI. Trimming pared 6 bases from V and 4 bases from J, leaving 9 bases between. The CDR3 loop spans 13 amino acids. As DNA, the CDR3 is TGTGCCAGCTCCACAGCACTTAATGAAAAACTGTTTTTT. Encoded protein: CASSTALNEKLFF.

CDR3 residues: CASRTTGNTIYF. CDR3 coding DNA: TGTGCCAGCAGGACAACCGGAAACACCATATATTTT. The chain recombines TRBV6-1 with TRBJ1-3; no definite D call. Trimming pared 6 bases from V and 4 bases from J, leaving 7 bases between. The CDR3 has 12 amino acids. Germline loops: CDR1 MNHNS, CDR2 SASEGT.

This chain links TRBV4-1 with TRBJ2-5; a possible D gene is TRBD2 (5 bases). The CDR3 spans 15 residues. Trimming took 3 bases from V and 2 from J, leaving 13 bases between them. Germline CDR1 is MGHRA and CDR2 is YSYEKL. CDR3 in DNA: TGCGCCAGCAGCCAGAGGGTCGGAGCACAAGAGACCCAGTACTTC. It specifies CASSQRVGAQETQYF.

Note on this clone: The junction does not match germline at one end; this may be a read error. CDR3 amino acids: CATSRDRGRLLLF. The CDR3 DNA sequence: TGTGCCACCAGCAGAGATCGGGGGAGGCTTTTGCTCTTC. The chain uses TRBV15 and TRBJ2-7; perhaps TRBD2 as D (6 bases). The germline CDR1 and CDR2 sequences are LNHNV and YYDKDF (reference sequence). This CDR3 is 13 amino acids long.

The chain employs TRBV2 and TRBJ2-5, with 9 bases fitting TRBD2. The junction had 3 bases not matched to a gene; V was cut back by 9 bases and J by 4 bases. The CDR3 is 12 residues long. Germline V CDR1 and CDR2: SNHLY, FYNNEI. The CDR3 DNA sequence: TGTGCCAGTGTGACTAGCGGAGAGACCCAGTACTTC. This encodes CASVTSGETQYF. The full variable domain, rest sourced from reference TRBV2 and TRBJ2-5, is EPEVTQTPSHQVTQMGQEVILRCVPISNHLYFYWYRQILGQKVEFLVSFYNNEISEKSEIFDDQFSVERPDGSNFTLKIRSTKLEDSAMYFCASVTSGETQYFGPGTRLLVL.

CDR3 in amino acids: CASRKYTDTQYF. The CDR3, as DNA: TGTGCCAGCAGAAAATACACAGATACGCAGTATTTT. The chain combines TRBV6-1 with TRBJ2-3; the D is unclear. The CDR3 spans 12 residues. V was cut by 6 bases and J by 2 bases, with 6 bases left in between. Germline CDR1 MNHNS, CDR2 SASEGT.

There are a few counts of this clone. V is TRBV16 and J is TRBJ2-4; 8 nucleotides line up with TRBD1. The germline gives CDR1 KGHSY, CDR2 FQNENV. This CDR3 is 17 amino acids long. V shed 0 bases and J 3 bases; nucleotides not matched to a gene: 7. Here the CDR3 reads CASSQSRPDRDKNIQYF. The CDR3 DNA follows: TGTGCCAGCAGCCAATCAAGACCGGACAGGGACAAAAACATTCAGTACTTC.

V is TRBV2 and J is TRBJ2-5; 11 bases agree with TRBD2. CDR3 size: 15 residues. From germline, CDR1 is SNHLY and CDR2 FYNNEI. Trimming took 6 bases from V and 3 from J; bases not matched to a gene: 6. The CDR3 DNA follows: TGTGCCAGCAGCCGCAGACTAGCGGGAAAAGAGACCCAGTACTTC. Its protein is CASSRRLAGKETQYF.

The chain uses TRBV5-5 and TRBJ2-7, with D unclear. This CDR3 has 14 amino acids. Trimming removed 2 bases from V and 0 bases from J, with 9 bases in between. Germline assignment: CDR1 SGHKS and CDR2 YYEKEE (reference sequence). CDR3 loop: CASSFPVSSYEQYF. The CDR3 DNA is TGTGCCAGCAGCTTCCCGGTTAGCTCCTACGAGCAGTACTTC.

The chain links TRBV5-1 to TRBJ2-7, with 9 bases aligning to TRBD2. Looked up from germline, CDR1 is SGHRS and CDR2 is YFSETQ. J was trimmed by 0 bases and V by 4 bases; bases with no gene match: 5. The CDR3 extends over 15 amino acids. This chain's CDR3 is CASSPGLANSYEQYF. The CDR3 coding sequence is TGCGCCAGCAGCCCAGGACTAGCGAACTCCTACGAGCAGTACTTC.